What follows are 15 T cell receptor beta chains derived from one specimen sequenced in a study of T cells in women clearing cervical HPV infection. Assay used: immunoSEQ multiplex PCR; TCRdb lists only in-frame clones, some missing. The specimen's table records 35,000 to 45,000 clones. The sample consisted of blood buffy coat. These receptors were obtained from a woman between 18 and 70 years old with a cervical HPV16 infection that either progressed to CIN3+ or cleared (not recorded which).

Points on this clone: The read finishes 3 residues shy of the CDR3 end, and the germline J gene is used to complete it. The chain carries TRBV7-2 and TRBJ2-1; no firm D call. The CDR3 has 13 amino acids. CDR1 is SGHTA, CDR2 FQGNSA, per germline. The germline V and J ends were trimmed by 1 base and 3 bases, with 4 bases remaining between them. The sequenced part of the CDR3 DNA is TGTGCCAGCAGCTTAGACGGCTACAATGAG. Amino acids: CASSLDGYNE. The entire CDR3 protein is CASSLDGYNEQFF. The full variable domain, in which reference TRBV7-2 and TRBJ2-1 provide the parts outside the CDR3, is GAGVSQSPSNKVTEKGKDVELRCDPISGHTALYWYRQSLGQGLEFLIYFQGNSAPDKSGLPSDRFSAERTGGSVSTLTIQRTQQEDSAVYLCASSLDGYNEQFFGPGTRLTVL.

For this clone: From the germline J gene comes the end of the CDR3, since the read stops 3 residues before it. This chain connects TRBV30 to TRBJ2-3; 9 bases fit TRBD2. V lost 5 bases and J lost 7; bases outside the gene matches: 4. Germline assignment: CDR1 GTSNPN and CDR2 SVGIG (reference sequence). The CDR3 runs to 12 residues. The CDR3 bases that were read are TGTGCCTGGGAGACTAGCGGCTATACG. This sequence encodes CAWETSGYT. The full CDR3 reads CAWETSGYTQYF.

The CDR3 bases that were read are TGCAGTGCCTCGGGACTAGCAGTCAATGAG. Protein product: CSASGLAVNE. The whole CDR3 protein is CSASGLAVNEQFF. The J gene is TRBJ2-1, the V gene TRBV20-1; 9 bases line up with TRBD2. Read data end 3 residues before the CDR3 end; the end is taken from the germline J gene. The junction had 6 bases not matched to a gene; V was cut back by 6 bases and J by 6 bases. The CDR3 sequence is 13 residues long. The V gene's germline CDR1 is DFQATT and CDR2 SNEGSKA (reference sequence).

Concerning this clone: The CDR3 goes on 3 residues after the read ends, and that part is filled in from the germline J gene. This chain joins TRBV7-7 and TRBJ2-7; TRBD1 might be the D (5 bases). Germline V gene sequence: CDR1 SSHAT, CDR2 FNYEAQ (reference sequence). The V gene lost 5 bases and the J gene lost 4 bases, with 15 bases spanning the gap. This CDR3 comprises 14 residues. The CDR3: CASSVLPDSYEQYF. The CDR3 bases that were read are TGTGCCAGCAGCGTCTTACCCGACAGTTACGAG.

For this clone: Read data end 3 residues before the CDR3 end; the end is taken from the germline J gene. This sequence joins TRBV7-9 and TRBJ1-2; D not certain. Germline assignment: CDR1 SEHNR and CDR2 FQNEAQ (reference sequence). Trimming took off 2 bases at V and 7 bases at J, with 11 bases between the two ends. The CDR3 totals 13 residues. CDR3 DNA (partial): TGTGCCAGCAGCTTATATGAGGGCTTTGGC. Encoded protein: CASSLYEGFG. The CDR3 in its entirety is CASSLYEGFGYTF.

Details on this clone: Read sequence stops 3 residues before the CDR3 end, and the germline J gene provides the missing end. The chain carries TRBV30 and TRBJ2-4; possible D gene TRBD1, 6 bases. Germline CDR1 is GTSNPN and CDR2 is SVGIG (reference sequence). The CDR3 loop spans 13 amino acids. The sequenced CDR3 bases are TGTGCCTGGATTGGACAGCTTATGGATGGT. Translation: CAWIGQLMDG. The full-length CDR3 reads as CAWIGQLMDGQYF.

As to this clone: Read data end 3 residues before the CDR3 end; the end is taken from the germline J gene. The rearrangement uses TRBV7-3 and TRBJ1-1; D is perhaps TRBD1 (6 bases). V lost 4 bases and J 5 bases, leaving 14 bases between the germline ends. Germline V CDR1 and CDR2: SGHTA, FQGTGA. This CDR3 is built from 14 residues. This chain's CDR3 is CASSSLGGQTEAFF. The part of the CDR3 DNA that was read is TGTGCCAGCAGCTCACTGGGGGGGCAGACTGAA.

Concerning this clone itself: The read stops 3 residues short of the end of the CDR3; the missing end is completed from the germline J gene. J is TRBJ2-3 and V is TRBV2; D is possibly TRBD1 (5 bases). From germline, CDR1 is SNHLY and CDR2 FYNNEI. Deletions cut 6 bases from V and 4 bases from J, with 17 bases between. The CDR3 spans 15 residues. The CDR3 bases that were read are TGTGCCAGCAGGCAGGGATGGAATGGAGCAGATACG. It is translated as CASRQGWNGADT. The entire CDR3 protein is CASRQGWNGADTQYF.

The CDR3 sequence: CASSPGYSNYGQYF. Partial CDR3 DNA: TGTGCCAGCTCACCTGGGTACTCTAACTATGGT. V gene TRBV18 combines with J gene TRBJ2-4, with D uncertain. The DNA ends 3 residues before the CDR3 does, and the rest of the CDR3 is filled in from the germline J gene. CDR3 length: 14 amino acids. In germline, CDR1 is KGHSH, CDR2 LQKENI.

A remark on this clone: The read ends 3 residues before the CDR3 terminus; that terminus is restored from the germline J gene. The V gene is TRBV5-6, the J gene TRBJ1-4; 7 positions match TRBD1. With 4 bases clipped from V and 9 bases from J, the junction kept 12 bases outside the gene matches. Germline CDR1 and CDR2: SGHDT and YYEEEE. The CDR3 consists of 15 residues. The CDR3 sequence is CASSERWQGVQKLFF. The DNA read from the CDR3 is TGTGCCAGCAGCGAACGCTGGCAGGGGGTGCAAAAA.

As to this clone: Read data end 3 residues before the CDR3 end; the end is taken from the germline J gene. The chain joins TRBV30 to TRBJ2-5; 9 bases line up with TRBD2. Germline assignment: CDR1 GTSNPN and CDR2 SVGIG (reference sequence). V was pared by 3 bases and J by 1 base, with 6 bases of the junction left unmatched. This CDR3 contains 15 residues. CDR3 DNA (partial): TGTGCCTGGAGCGTCGGGACTAGCCTCCAAGAGACC. Its translation is CAWSVGTSLQET. The complete CDR3 protein is CAWSVGTSLQETQYF.

To note about this clone: The read ends 3 residues before the CDR3 terminus; that terminus is restored from the germline J gene. The rearrangement links TRBV11-3 to TRBJ2-7; D is possibly TRBD1 (6 bases). With 5 bases removed from V and 0 bases from J, the gap between germline ends came to 14 bases. This CDR3 contains 15 residues. The V gene's germline CDR1 is SGHNT and CDR2 YENEEA. CDR3 in amino acids: CASSPRTVPSYEQYF. CDR3 bases read: TGTGCCAGCAGCCCGCGGACAGTCCCCTCCTACGAG.

About this clone: The read halts 3 residues ahead of the CDR3 end, with the missing end drawn from the germline J gene. This chain uses TRBV4-2 with TRBJ1-1; D might be TRBD1 (6 bases). This CDR3 comprises 16 residues. The germline V and J ends were trimmed by 0 bases and 2 bases, with 13 bases remaining between them. Germline CDR1 and CDR2: LGHNA and YNFKEQ. The CDR3 bases that were read are TGTGCCAGCAGCCAAGATCAAGCGGGGGCTAACACTGAA. Its translation is CASSQDQAGANTE. The entire CDR3 sequence reads CASSQDQAGANTEAFF.

Comments on this clone: The read ends 3 residues early relative to the CDR3; the germline J gene fills the gap. V is TRBV20-1 and J is TRBJ2-7, with 8 bases that match TRBD1. V gave up 4 bases and J gave up 3 bases; unmatched junction bases: 11. The CDR3 has 15 amino acids. Per germline, CDR1 DFQATT and CDR2 SNEGSKA (reference sequence). The sequenced CDR3 bases are TGCAGTGCTAAGGAGGCACCCGGACAGGGCTACGAG. Translating it yields CSAKEAPGQGYE. The full CDR3 is CSAKEAPGQGYEQYF.

Points on this clone: With the read ending 3 residues before the CDR3 end, the germline J gene is used to fill in that end. The rearrangement uses TRBV7-6 and TRBJ2-5; 8 bases are a match to TRBD2. Germline-derived CDR1 and CDR2 are SGHVS and FNYEAQ. The CDR3 is 17 amino acids. Partial CDR3 DNA: TGTGCCAGCAGCTTAGGTCCACAGAGCGGGAGCCTGTATACC. Protein: CASSLGPQSGSLYT. The whole CDR3 sequence is CASSLGPQSGSLYTQYF.